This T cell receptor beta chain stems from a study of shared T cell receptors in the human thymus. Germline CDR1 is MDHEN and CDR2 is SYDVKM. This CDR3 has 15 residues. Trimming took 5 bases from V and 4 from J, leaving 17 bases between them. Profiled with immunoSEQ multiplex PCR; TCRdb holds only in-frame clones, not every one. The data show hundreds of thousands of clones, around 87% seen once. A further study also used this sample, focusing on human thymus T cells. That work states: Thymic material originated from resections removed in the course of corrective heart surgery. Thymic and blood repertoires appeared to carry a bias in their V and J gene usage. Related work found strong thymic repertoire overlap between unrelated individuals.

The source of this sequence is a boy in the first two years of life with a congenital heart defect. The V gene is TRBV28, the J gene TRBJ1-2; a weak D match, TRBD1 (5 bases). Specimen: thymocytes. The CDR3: CASSGGEGLGYGYTF. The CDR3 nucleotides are TGTGCCAGCAGTGGAGGGGAGGGGCTCGGCTATGGCTACACCTTC.